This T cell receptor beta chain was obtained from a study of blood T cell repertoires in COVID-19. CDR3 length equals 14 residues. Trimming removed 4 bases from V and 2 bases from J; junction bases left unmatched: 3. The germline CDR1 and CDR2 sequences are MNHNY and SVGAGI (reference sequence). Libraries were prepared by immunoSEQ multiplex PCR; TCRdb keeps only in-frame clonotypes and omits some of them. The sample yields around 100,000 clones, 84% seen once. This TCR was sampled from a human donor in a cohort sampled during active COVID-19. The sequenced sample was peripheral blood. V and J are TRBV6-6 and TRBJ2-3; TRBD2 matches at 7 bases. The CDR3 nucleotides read TGTGCCAGCAGTTCCGGGGGGTCCACAGATACGCAGTATTTT. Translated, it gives CASSSGGSTDTQYF.